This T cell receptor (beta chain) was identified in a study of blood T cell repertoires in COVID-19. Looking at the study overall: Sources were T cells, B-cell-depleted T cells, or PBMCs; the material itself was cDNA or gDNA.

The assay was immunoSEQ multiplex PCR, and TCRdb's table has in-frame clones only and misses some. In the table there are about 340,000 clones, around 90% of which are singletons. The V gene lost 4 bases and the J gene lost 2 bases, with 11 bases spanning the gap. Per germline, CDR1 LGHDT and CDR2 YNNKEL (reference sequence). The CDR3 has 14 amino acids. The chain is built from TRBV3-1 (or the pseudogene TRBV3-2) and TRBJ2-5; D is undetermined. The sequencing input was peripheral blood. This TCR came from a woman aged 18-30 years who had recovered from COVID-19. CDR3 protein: CASSRGRRQETQYF. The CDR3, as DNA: TGTGCCAGCAGCCGTGGCAGGCGTCAAGAGACCCAGTACTTC.